These 3 T cell receptor beta chains share one sample of origin, sequenced in a study of OX40 agonist ivuxolimab in advanced cancers. TCRdb's table, derived via immunoSEQ multiplex PCR, lists solely in-frame clones and lacks some. The repertoire holds tens of thousands of clones, with less than 90% as singletons. The sample in question was CD4+ or CD8+ T cells sorted from blood, obtained in a trial of the OX40 agonist ivuxolimab. The receptors derive from an adult with an advanced solid tumor such as melanoma, head and neck, liver or kidney cancer.

This clone was recorded once. The rearrangement joins TRBV30 to TRBJ2-7; D unresolved. The CDR3 spans 12 residues. The germline V gene has CDR1 GTSNPN and CDR2 SVGIG (reference sequence). The V end was cut by 0 bases, the J end by 0 bases, with 3 bases between. The CDR3 loop is CAWSVSSYEQYF. CDR3 DNA sequence: TGTGCCTGGAGTGTGTCCTCCTACGAGCAGTACTTC.

This sequence joins TRBV2 and TRBJ1-4; the D gene is possibly TRBD1 (5 bases). Germline CDR1 is SNHLY and CDR2 is FYNNEI. The CDR3 has 13 amino acids. V was cut by 2 bases and J by 8 bases, with 9 bases left in between. The CDR3 DNA sequence: TGTGCCAGCAGTGAAACGGGGCGGGAAAAACTGTTTTTT. Translation: CASSETGREKLFF.

This chain connects TRBV9 to TRBJ2-7; 10 nucleotides align to TRBD1. The germline CDR1 and CDR2 sequences are SGDLS and YYNGEE. The V segment lost 3 bases and the J segment 5 bases; nucleotides outside the gene matches: 5. The CDR3 contains 14 residues. CDR3: CASSEGQGLDEQYF. CDR3 nucleotide sequence: TGTGCCAGCAGCGAGGGACAGGGGTTAGACGAGCAGTACTTC.